A single sample gave rise to the 31 T cell receptor beta chains below, sequenced in a study of blood T cell repertoires in COVID-19. Data came from immunoSEQ multiplex PCR; TCRdb stores just in-frame clones and leaves some out. This table has 280,000 or so clones, over 75% appearing once. Material: PBMCs or T cells enriched from blood (not recorded which). These TCRs come from a man aged 25 to 45 who had recovered from COVID-19.

The chain employs TRBV7-9 and TRBJ1-1; D is possibly TRBD1 (5 bases). The CDR3 runs 16 residues. Germline assignment: CDR1 SEHNR and CDR2 FQNEAQ (reference sequence). Deletions cut 4 bases from V and 2 bases from J, with 17 bases between. As DNA, the CDR3 is TGTGCCAGCAGCTGGTGGCAGGGAAACGGAAACACTGAAGCTTTCTTT. Translating gives CASSWWQGNGNTEAFF. Based on the CDR3 plus reference TRBV7-9 and TRBJ1-1, the full variable domain is DTGVSQNPRHKITKRGQNVTFRCDPISEHNRLYWYRQTLGQGPEFLTYFQNEAQLEKSRLLSDRFSAERPKGSFSTLEIQRTEQGDSAMYLCASSWWQGNGNTEAFFGQGTRLTVV.

The chain has TRBV5-1 and TRBJ1-1; TRBD1 matches at 9 bases. CDR3 length: 14 amino acids. Per the germline V gene, CDR1 is SGHRS and CDR2 is YFSETQ. V lost 6 bases and J lost 5; bases outside the gene matches: 8. The CDR3: CASNAGTGKTEAFF. CDR3 in DNA: TGCGCCAGCAACGCCGGGACAGGGAAGACTGAAGCTTTCTTT.

The chain combines TRBV18 with TRBJ2-1; 15 bases line up with TRBD2. The germline V gene encodes CDR1 KGHSH and CDR2 LQKENI. The V gene end was trimmed by 6 bases and the J gene end by 3 bases; junction bases not matched to a gene: 6. The CDR3 totals 17 residues. The CDR3, as DNA: TGTGCCAGCTCCCACCCGGGACTAGCGGGGGGCTACAATGAGCAGTTCTTC. Translating it yields CASSHPGLAGGYNEQFF.

The J gene is TRBJ1-2, the V gene TRBV6-5; 9 bases map to TRBD1. The germline gives CDR1 MNHEY, CDR2 SVGAGI. The CDR3 contains 14 residues. Trimming removed 9 bases from V and 7 bases from J; junction bases left unmatched: 12. CDR3 loop: CASSTGGASGGYTF. The CDR3 nucleotides read TGTGCCAGTTCAACAGGGGGCGCTTCGGGTGGCTACACCTTC.

V is TRBV19 and J is TRBJ2-3; D may be TRBD1 (6 bases). This CDR3 contains 14 residues. Trimming removed 5 bases from V and 0 bases from J, with 9 bases in between. Germline CDR1 LNHDA, CDR2 SQIVND (reference sequence). CDR3 sequence (DNA): TGTGCCAGTAGTGAAGGGGGAAGCACAGATACGCAGTATTTT. Amino acid sequence: CASSEGGSTDTQYF.

In DNA, the CDR3 is TGTGCCAGCAGTGAAGTTTCTTGGGGACAGGGACGGAGTGGGGGCTACACCTTC. This codes for CASSEVSWGQGRSGGYTF. J is TRBJ1-2 and V is TRBV2; TRBD1 matches 9 bases. The V gene end was trimmed by 1 base and the J gene end by 8 bases; junction bases not matched to a gene: 17. The germline CDR1 and CDR2 sequences are SNHLY and FYNNEI. CDR3 length equals 18 residues.

The genes are TRBV11-1 and TRBJ2-2; weak D call: TRBD2 (6 bases). Germline V gene lookup returns CDR1 SGHAT and CDR2 FQDESV (reference sequence). Trimming pared 7 bases from V and 2 bases from J, leaving 8 bases between. The CDR3 sequence is 13 residues long. The CDR3 reads CASTGGNTGELFF. The CDR3 nucleotides read TGTGCCAGCACCGGGGGAAACACCGGGGAGCTGTTTTTT. Full variable domain (outside the CDR3, taken from reference TRBV11-1 and TRBJ2-2): EAEVAQSPRYKITEKSQAVAFWCDPISGHATLYWYRQILGQGPELLVQFQDESVVDDSQLPKDRFSAERLKGVDSTLKIQPAELGDSAMYLCASTGGNTGELFFGEGSRLTVL.

The chain uses TRBV29-1 and TRBJ2-3, with 9 bases fitting TRBD1. Germline trimming cut 4 bases from V and 3 bases from J; bases unmatched to any gene: 8. The CDR3 sequence is 15 residues long. CDR1 is SQVTM, CDR2 ANQGSEA, per germline. CDR3 protein: CSVAVHRGQTDTQYF. The CDR3 region has the DNA TGCAGCGTTGCGGTACACAGGGGGCAAACAGATACGCAGTATTTT.

This clone was picked up one time. The chain carries TRBV6-2 or TRBV6-3 and TRBJ2-1; D is perhaps TRBD1 (6 bases). The CDR3 runs to 16 residues. CDR1 is MNHEY, CDR2 SVGEGT, per germline. Trimming took off 4 bases at V and 3 bases at J, with 16 bases between the two ends. In DNA form, the CDR3 reads TGTGCCAGCAGTTCCTACAGGGTCGGTGGCTACAATGAGCAGTTCTTC. Protein sequence: CASSSYRVGGYNEQFF.

The genes are TRBV9 and TRBJ2-4; 10 nucleotides align to TRBD1. Germline trimming cut 3 bases from V and 6 bases from J; bases unmatched to any gene: 6. This CDR3 has 15 amino acids. CDR1 SGDLS and CDR2 YYNGEE come from the germline V gene. The CDR3 nucleotides are TGTGCCAGCAGCGATGGACAGGGGGTTGCAAACATTCAGTACTTC. Amino acid sequence: CASSDGQGVANIQYF.

V usage is TRBV10-3 and J usage is TRBJ2-6; perhaps TRBD2 as D (6 bases). Germline CDR1 is ENHRY and CDR2 is SYGVKD. The V end was cut by 6 bases, the J end by 0 bases, with 12 bases between. The CDR3 covers 16 residues. The CDR3 DNA sequence: TGTGCCATCAGCCCCGACGGGAGCTCTGGGGCCAACGTCCTGACTTTC. Encoded protein: CAISPDGSSGANVLTF.

V gene TRBV18 combines with J gene TRBJ1-5, with a possible D match to TRBD1 (5 bases). This CDR3 comprises 14 residues. Germline values: CDR1 KGHSH, CDR2 LQKENI. Trimming stripped 4 bases from V and 4 bases from J, with 11 bases between. The CDR3 is CASSHPGLNQPQHF. The CDR3 DNA sequence: TGTGCCAGCTCACATCCAGGGCTAAATCAGCCCCAGCATTTT.

CDR3 DNA sequence: TGTGCCAGCAGCGTCCACACACGGAACACTGAAGCTTTCTTT. Its protein is CASSVHTRNTEAFF. The chain combines TRBV5-4 with TRBJ1-1; D not certain. The CDR3 length is 14 residues. V gave up 4 bases and J gave up 1 base, with 11 bases separating them. The germline gives CDR1 SGHNT, CDR2 YYREEE (reference sequence).

The chain carries TRBV12-3 or TRBV12-4 and TRBJ1-2; 8 bases map to TRBD1. The CDR3 extends over 13 amino acids. The V and J ends lost 3 bases and 6 bases, in that order; junction bases with no gene match: 3. The DNA of the CDR3 is TGTGCCAGCAGTTTCGGACAGGGAGATGGCTACACCTTC. Its protein product is CASSFGQGDGYTF.

The J gene is TRBJ1-1, the V gene TRBV3-1 (or the pseudogene TRBV3-2); D not certain. Germline CDR1 is LGHDT and CDR2 is YNNKEL (reference sequence). The CDR3 extends over 16 amino acids. The V end was cut by 1 base, the J end by 4 bases, with 16 bases between. CDR3 loop: CASSQATDISGTEAFF. The CDR3 nucleotides are TGTGCCAGCAGCCAAGCCACAGATATCAGCGGCACTGAAGCTTTCTTT.

V is TRBV5-6 and J is TRBJ1-5, with D hard to call. The CDR3 has 16 residues. Per germline, CDR1 SGHDT and CDR2 YYEEEE. Trimming removed 0 bases from V and 5 bases from J, with 15 bases in between. This CDR3 is CASSLDWPQSYQPQHF. CDR3 sequence (DNA): TGTGCCAGCAGCTTGGACTGGCCACAGAGCTATCAGCCCCAGCATTTT.

The J gene is TRBJ2-7, the V gene TRBV2; 7 bases match TRBD1. This CDR3 spans 15 amino acids. J lost 2 bases, V lost 8 bases, and 12 bases had no gene match. Germline CDR1 is SNHLY and CDR2 is FYNNEI. The CDR3 DNA follows: TGTGCCAGCGGGGAAAACAGGGGAATCGCCTACGAGCAGTACTTC. It specifies CASGENRGIAYEQYF.

The V and J genes are TRBV18 and TRBJ2-3, with 8 bases that match TRBD1. This CDR3 is 17 amino acids long. Trimming removed 3 bases from V and 0 bases from J; junction bases left unmatched: 8. Germline CDR1 reads KGHSH; CDR2 reads LQKENI. CDR3 residues: CASSPNKQGASTDTQYF. The DNA for the CDR3 is TGTGCCAGCTCACCTAATAAGCAGGGGGCTAGCACAGATACGCAGTATTTT.

This clone appeared a single time. The chain carries TRBV14 and TRBJ1-1; 9 bases are shared with TRBD1. Germline CDR1 and CDR2: SGHDN and FVKESK. This CDR3 spans 14 amino acids. Trimming removed 3 bases from V and 2 bases from J; junction bases left unmatched: 1. The DNA of the CDR3 is TGTGCCAGCAGCCAGGACAGGGGAAACACTGAAGCTTTCTTT. It is translated as CASSQDRGNTEAFF.

The chain combines TRBV29-1 with TRBJ1-2, with a tentative D call TRBD1 (5 bases). V lost 4 bases to trimming and J lost 7 bases, with 13 bases between them. This CDR3 is built from 12 residues. Germline V gene lookup returns CDR1 SQVTM and CDR2 ANQGSEA. The CDR3, as DNA: TGCAGCGTTGGGGACTCTCTGAGTGGCTACACCTTC. It specifies CSVGDSLSGYTF.

The chain joins TRBV5-1 to TRBJ2-6; tentatively, D is TRBD2 (5 bases). Germline values: CDR1 SGHRS, CDR2 YFSETQ. The CDR3 is 16 amino acids. V was trimmed by 2 bases and J by 0 bases, leaving 9 bases between them. The CDR3 DNA is TGCGCCAGCAGCTTTATGGAGGACTCTGGGGCCAACGTCCTGACTTTC. Protein product: CASSFMEDSGANVLTF.

This chain uses TRBV24-1 with TRBJ2-2; 9 nucleotides line up with TRBD1. V dropped 7 bases and J dropped 6; count of bases not matched to a gene: 11. CDR1 and CDR2 (germline): KGHDR, SFDVKD. This CDR3 spans 16 amino acids. CDR3: CATRGQGGGFAGELFF. The CDR3 region has the DNA TGTGCCACCAGGGGACAGGGTGGTGGTTTCGCCGGGGAGCTGTTTTTT.

This clone was recorded once. The V and J genes are TRBV9 and TRBJ2-7; TRBD1 matches at 9 bases. V shed 0 bases and J 3 bases; nucleotides not matched to a gene: 7. From germline, CDR1 is SGDLS and CDR2 YYNGEE. The CDR3 totals 16 residues. CDR3 sequence reads: CASSVGVTGGHYEQYF. CDR3 nucleotides: TGTGCCAGCAGCGTAGGAGTGACAGGGGGACACTACGAGCAGTACTTC.

To note about this clone: No conserved phenylalanine or tryptophan is present at the end of the CDR3, so a read error is the likely explanation. Because the CDR3's place on the DNA is in doubt, the DNA is left out and the CDR3 is given as listed by TCRdb. This rearrangement joins TRBV20-1 to TRBJ1-1. The V gene's germline CDR1 is DFQATT and CDR2 SNEGSKA (reference sequence). The CDR3 totals 10 residues, both ends included. The CDR3 sequence: CSASLIRGAI.

The genes are TRBV5-8 and TRBJ2-7; D is perhaps TRBD2 (6 bases). Trimming took 4 bases from V and 0 from J, leaving 17 bases between them. The CDR3 has 16 amino acids. Germline V CDR1 and CDR2: SGHTS, YDEGEE. In DNA form, the CDR3 reads TGTGCCAGCAGCCTCAAAGTGGGGGGAGGCTCCTACGAGCAGTACTTC. This gives the protein CASSLKVGGGSYEQYF.

V is TRBV18 and J is TRBJ1-1, with D perhaps TRBD1 (5 bases). This CDR3 has 15 amino acids. The germline V gene has CDR1 KGHSH and CDR2 LQKENI. Trimming removed 3 bases at V and 4 bases at J, with 15 bases between. For the CDR3, the DNA is TGTGCCAGCTCACCCACTCAGGGTGCTGGCACTGAAGCTTTCTTT. This translates into CASSPTQGAGTEAFF.

The chain is built from TRBV6-5 and TRBJ2-7, with 13 bases fitting TRBD2. CDR1 is MNHEY, CDR2 SVGAGI, per germline. Trimming at V came to 5 bases and at J to 3 bases, leaving 1 base not matched to a gene. The CDR3 loop spans 14 amino acids. The CDR3 loop is CASSRLAGGYEQYF. CDR3 coding DNA: TGTGCCAGCAGTCGACTAGCGGGGGGCTACGAGCAGTACTTC.

CDR3 nucleotide sequence: TGTGCCAGCAGCTTAAGACAGAGAGCACCCCTCCACTTT. This sequence encodes CASSLRQRAPLHF. The chain uses TRBV11-2 and TRBJ1-6, with D perhaps TRBD1 (5 bases). Germline V gives CDR1 SGHAT, CDR2 FQNNGV. The CDR3 runs to 13 residues. V gave up 2 bases and J gave up 11 bases, with 10 bases separating them.

The rearrangement uses TRBV6-5 and TRBJ1-6; 7 bases line up with TRBD1. Germline CDR1 reads MNHEY; CDR2 reads SVGAGI. The CDR3 runs 13 residues. V shed 10 bases and J 8 bases; nucleotides not matched to a gene: 8. Written as DNA, the CDR3 is TGTGCCACATTACAGGGGAATGATTCACCCCTCCACTTT. Translated: CATLQGNDSPLHF.

The chain has TRBV6-2 or TRBV6-3 and TRBJ1-3, with 7 positions matching TRBD1. V lost 4 bases to trimming and J lost 0 bases; unmatched junction nucleotides: 6. The CDR3 has 16 amino acids. CDR1 is MNHEY and CDR2 is SVGEGT in the germline V gene. The CDR3 bases are TGTGCCAGCAGTTCCCCGGGACAGATCTCTGGAAACACCATATATTTT. Its translation is CASSSPGQISGNTIYF.

The chain recombines TRBV7-2 with TRBJ1-2, with TRBD1 matching over 8 bases. The CDR3 loop spans 17 amino acids. From germline, CDR1 is SGHTA and CDR2 FQGNSA. J was trimmed by 2 bases and V by 1 base; bases with no gene match: 9. The CDR3: CASSLVGGGQGNYGYTF. CDR3 in DNA: TGTGCCAGCAGCTTAGTCGGGGGCGGACAGGGAAACTATGGCTACACCTTC.